A selection of T cell receptor beta chains follows, all from one sample in a study of PD-1 blockade in classical Hodgkin lymphoma. Assay: immunoSEQ multiplex PCR; the TCRdb copy retains only in-frame clones and omits some. The data show tens of thousands of clones, approximately 70% seen once. This specimen consisted of peripheral blood mononuclear cells (PBMCs), obtained at baseline. The receptors derive from a human donor with classical Hodgkin lymphoma. CDR3s include the opening cysteine and the closing phenylalanine or tryptophan. The D gene is left open where the match is weak. Clone size is not always given. Where it is, it says once, few, many or a class for expanded clones.

V gene	clone size	D gene	J gene	CDR3 protein	CDR3 DNA
TRBV30	.	.	TRBJ2-7	CAWSKVEQYF	TGTGCCTGGAGTAAAGTGGAGCAGTACTTC
TRBV6-1	.	TRBD1	TRBJ1-1	CASSGRDRGTEAFF	TGTGCCAGCAGCGGTCGGGACAGGGGGACTGAAGCTTTCTTT
TRBV6-5	.	.	TRBJ1-2	CASSYGGLNYGYTF	TGTGCCAGCAGTTACGGGGGGTTGAACTATGGCTACACCTTC
TRBV28	medium-sized	.	TRBJ2-7	CASSLGGSYEQYF	TGTGCCAGCAGTTTAGGGGGTTCCTACGAGCAGTACTTC
TRBV6-6	.	.	TRBJ1-5	CASSPGGHRGNQPQHF	TGTGCCAGCAGTCCCGGGGGGCACAGGGGCAATCAGCCCCAGCATTTT
TRBV28	.	TRBD2	TRBJ2-7	CASSLGGRGTSGKRYEQYF	TGTGCCAGCAGCCTAGGAGGCAGGGGGACTAGCGGGAAACGTTACGAGCAGTACTTC
TRBV7-2	.	TRBD2	TRBJ2-5	CASSLNSGRKEETQYF	TGTGCCAGCAGCTTAAATAGCGGGAGGAAGGAAGAGACCCAGTACTTC
TRBV18	.	.	TRBJ2-5	CASSPIRQRASQETQYF	TGTGCCAGCTCACCAATAAGACAGCGGGCTTCCCAAGAGACCCAGTACTTC
TRBV11-2	.	.	TRBJ2-5	CASSIDRMDQETQYF	TGTGCCAGCAGCATTGACAGAATGGATCAAGAGACCCAGTACTTC
TRBV25-1	medium-sized	.	TRBJ2-7	CASSEGGQGGYEQYF	TGTGCCAGCAGTGAGGGGGGGCAGGGGGGGTACGAGCAGTACTTC
TRBV6-5	.	.	TRBJ1-2	CASRLFRESNYGYTF	TGTGCCAGCAGGCTTTTTCGGGAGTCTAACTATGGCTACACCTTC
TRBV6-4	.	TRBD2	TRBJ2-7	CASSLPESGTVGYEQYF	TGTGCCAGCAGCCTTCCCGAGAGCGGGACGGTAGGCTACGAGCAGTACTTC
TRBV5-6	once	.	TRBJ1-2	CASSLDSRGYTF	TGTGCCAGCAGCTTGGACAGCCGGGGCTACACCTTC
TRBV7-9	.	TRBD1	TRBJ2-5	CASRQGAVKETQYF	TGTGCCAGTAGACAGGGCGCCGTAAAAGAGACCCAGTACTTC
TRBV11-2	.	TRBD1	TRBJ2-2	CASILQGAGTGELFF	TGTGCCAGCATCCTTCAGGGGGCCGGCACCGGGGAGCTGTTTTTT
TRBV11-2	.	TRBD2	TRBJ2-4	CASSLAAGAKKNIQYF	TGTGCCAGCAGCTTAGCAGCGGGGGCAAAAAAAAACATTCAGTACTTC
TRBV28	few	.	TRBJ2-7	CASKLGGPSGGQYF	TGTGCCAGCAAACTTGGGGGGCCCTCCGGAGGGCAGTACTTC
TRBV28	once	.	TRBJ2-2	CASSLWTAKAGELFF	TGTGCCAGCAGTTTATGGACTGCGAAAGCCGGGGAGCTGTTTTTT
TRBV5-6	.	.	TRBJ1-5	CASSFDVAQPQHF	TGTGCCAGCAGCTTCGATGTTGCTCAGCCCCAGCATTTT
TRBV5-6	once	.	TRBJ2-3	CASSWGWLSDTQYF	TGTGCCAGCAGCTGGGGGTGGCTTTCAGATACGCAGTATTTT